The 7 T cell receptor beta chains given below trace back to one sample, sequenced in a study of T cells in Graves' hyperthyroidism and ophthalmopathy. RNA transcripts served as the template for amplifying TCR beta CDR3 regions. The HTBI primer set served for first-round RT-PCR of the TCR CDR3. TCRdb recomputed calls from the multiplex PCR reads with MiXCR, one row per CDR3 protein. The data contain hundreds of thousands of distinct CDR3 sequences, about 16% of them seen just once; the ten biggest clones take up roughly 3.5%. Material for sequencing was blood. All receptors derive from a woman in her forties with Graves' ophthalmopathy.

This clonotype showed up many times. The chain combines TRBV5-1 with TRBJ2-1, with 7 bases matching TRBD2. Germline loops: CDR1 SGHRS, CDR2 YFSETQ. J gave up 9 bases and V 5 bases, and 14 bases lay outside the gene matches. This CDR3 is built from 15 residues. CDR3 nucleotide sequence: TGCGCCAGCAGGCCCAGGGACTACCCAAGCGGTGAGCAGTTCTTC. Translating it yields CASRPRDYPSGEQFF.

The rearrangement uses TRBV6-1 and TRBJ1-6; 10 nucleotides agree with TRBD1. J gave up 0 bases and V 9 bases, and 11 bases lay outside the gene matches. This CDR3 comprises 18 residues. Germline V CDR1 and CDR2: MNHNS, SASEGT. The CDR3 loop is CASLGGQGPLSYNSPLHF. The CDR3 region has the DNA TGTGCCAGTCTTGGGGGACAGGGGCCCCTCTCCTATAATTCACCCCTCCACTTT.

The table lists this clonotype with a few counts. This chain joins TRBV5-1 and TRBJ2-5; 7 bases map to TRBD2. Trimming removed 0 bases from V and 3 bases from J; junction bases left unmatched: 5. CDR1 and CDR2 (germline): SGHRS, YFSETQ. The CDR3 is made up of 15 amino acids. The CDR3 here is CASSLGLAPEETQYF. The CDR3 DNA is TGCGCCAGCAGCTTGGGACTAGCCCCGGAAGAGACCCAGTACTTC.

The table lists this clonotype with a few counts. This chain connects TRBV2 to TRBJ2-7; 10 nucleotides align to TRBD1. This CDR3 comprises 12 residues. The V segment lost 5 bases and the J segment 8 bases; nucleotides outside the gene matches: 3. CDR1 and CDR2 (germline): SNHLY, FYNNEI. DNA of the CDR3: TGTGCCAGCAGTTGGACAGGGGGTCAGCAGTACTTC. Protein sequence: CASSWTGGQQYF. Together with reference TRBV2 and TRBJ2-7, the CDR3 gives the full variable domain: EPEVTQTPSHQVTQMGQEVILRCVPISNHLYFYWYRQILGQKVEFLVSFYNNEISEKSEIFDDQFSVERPDGSNFTLKIRSTKLEDSAMYFCASSWTGGQQYFGPGTRLTVT.

The genes are TRBV5-1 and TRBJ2-3; either TRBD1 or TRBD2 may fit D (5 bases each). Trimming removed 4 bases from V and 1 base from J, with 16 bases in between. The CDR3 is 16 residues long. Germline-derived CDR1 and CDR2 are SGHRS and YFSETQ. The CDR3 spells CASSIRSGSGTDTQYF. The CDR3 nucleotides are TGCGCCAGCAGCATCCGTTCAGGGAGCGGCACAGATACGCAGTATTTT. Looking up the rest from reference TRBV5-1 and TRBJ2-3 gives the full variable domain: KAGVTQTPRYLIKTRGQQVTLSCSPISGHRSVSWYQQTPGQGLQFLFEYFSETQRNKGNFPGRFSGRQFSNSRSEMNVSTLELGDSALYLCASSIRSGSGTDTQYFGPGTRLTVL.

In this sample, this clonotype turned up a few times. This chain links TRBV20-1 with TRBJ2-7, with D perhaps matching TRBD2 (6 bases). Germline V gives CDR1 DFQATT, CDR2 SNEGSKA (reference sequence). CDR3 length: 18 residues. Trimming pared 3 bases from V and 0 bases from J, leaving 24 bases between. This CDR3 reads CSASLRNRDLLSSYEQYF. For the CDR3, the DNA is TGCAGTGCTAGTCTACGAAATCGGGACTTACTGAGCTCCTACGAGCAGTACTTC.

The chain has TRBV11-2 and TRBJ2-3; D ambiguous. The CDR3 loop spans 16 amino acids. In germline, CDR1 is SGHAT, CDR2 FQNNGV. Trimming shortened V by 6 bases and J by 0 bases, and 16 bases separated the two germline ends. The CDR3 DNA is TGTGCCAGCAGTGAGCTACCCGGCCCTAGCACAGATACGCAGTATTTT. Its translation is CASSELPGPSTDTQYF.